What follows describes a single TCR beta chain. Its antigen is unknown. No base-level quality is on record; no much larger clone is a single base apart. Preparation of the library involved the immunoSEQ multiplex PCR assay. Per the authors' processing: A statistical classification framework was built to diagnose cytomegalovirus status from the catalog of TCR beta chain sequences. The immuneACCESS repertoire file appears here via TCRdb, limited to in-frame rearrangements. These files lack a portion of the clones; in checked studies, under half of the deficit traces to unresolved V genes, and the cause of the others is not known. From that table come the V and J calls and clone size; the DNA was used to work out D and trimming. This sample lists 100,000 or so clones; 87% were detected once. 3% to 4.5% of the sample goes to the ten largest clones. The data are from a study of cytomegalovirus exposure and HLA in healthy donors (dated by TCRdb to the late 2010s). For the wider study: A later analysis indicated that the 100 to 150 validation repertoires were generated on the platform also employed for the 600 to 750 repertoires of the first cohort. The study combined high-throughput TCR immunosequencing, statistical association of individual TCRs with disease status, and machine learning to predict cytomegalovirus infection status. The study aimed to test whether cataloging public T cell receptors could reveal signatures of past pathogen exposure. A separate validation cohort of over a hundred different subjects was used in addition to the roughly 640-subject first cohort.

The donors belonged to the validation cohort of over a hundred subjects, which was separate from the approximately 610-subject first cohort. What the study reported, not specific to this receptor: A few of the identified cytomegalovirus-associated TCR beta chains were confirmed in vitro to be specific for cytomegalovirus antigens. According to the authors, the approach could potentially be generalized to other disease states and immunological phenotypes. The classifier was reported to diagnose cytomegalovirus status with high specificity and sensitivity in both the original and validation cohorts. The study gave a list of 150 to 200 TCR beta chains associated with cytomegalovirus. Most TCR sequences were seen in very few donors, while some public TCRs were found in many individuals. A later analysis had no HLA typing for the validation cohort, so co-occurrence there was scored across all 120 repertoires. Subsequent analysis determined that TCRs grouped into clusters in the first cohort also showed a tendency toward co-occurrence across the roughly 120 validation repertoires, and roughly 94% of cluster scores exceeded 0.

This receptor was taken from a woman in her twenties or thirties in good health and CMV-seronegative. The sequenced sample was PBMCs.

This receptor has the CDR3 CASSVAPTGLYNEQFF. The nucleotide sequence reads TGTGCCAGCAGCGTAGCCCCTACGGGACTATACAATGAGCAGTTCTTC. The chain links TRBV9 with TRBJ2-1, with TRBD2 identical over 7 junction bases. CDR1 is given as SGDLS and CDR2 as YYNGEE, both from the germline V gene. From its cysteine to its phenylalanine, the CDR3 spans 16 amino acids. The read is trimmed to its CDR3 DNA, 48 bases read in frame from base 1. Unmatched junction bases come to 7, with V trimmed by 0 bases and J by 4 bases.